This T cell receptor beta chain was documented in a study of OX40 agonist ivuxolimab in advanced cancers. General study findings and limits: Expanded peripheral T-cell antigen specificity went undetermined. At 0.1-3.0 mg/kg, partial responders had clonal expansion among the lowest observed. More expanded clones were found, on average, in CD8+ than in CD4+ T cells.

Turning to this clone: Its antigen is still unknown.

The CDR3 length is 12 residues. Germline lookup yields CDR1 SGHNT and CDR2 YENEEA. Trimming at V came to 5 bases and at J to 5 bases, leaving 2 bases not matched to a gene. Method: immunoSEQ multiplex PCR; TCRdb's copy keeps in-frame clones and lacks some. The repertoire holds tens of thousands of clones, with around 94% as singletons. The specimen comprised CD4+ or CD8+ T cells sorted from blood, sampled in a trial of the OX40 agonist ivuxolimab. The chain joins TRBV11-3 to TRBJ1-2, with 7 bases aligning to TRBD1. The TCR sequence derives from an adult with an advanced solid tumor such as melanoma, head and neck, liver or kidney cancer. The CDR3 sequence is CASSQGQYGYTF. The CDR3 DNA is TGTGCCAGCAGCCAGGGACAGTATGGCTACACCTTC.